This record covers a single T cell receptor beta chain. In the authors' methods: The authors estimated nucleated cell counts from reference gene primer amplification. Produced via immunoSEQ multiplex PCR; TCRdb's table is partial and in-frame only. D and trimming come from the DNA, and the V and J calls and clone size come from that table. The sample holds some 170,000 clones, around 76% seen once. The sample belongs to a study of blood T cell repertoires in COVID-19. Across the whole study: T cells, B-cell-depleted T cells, or PBMCs supplied cDNA or gDNA.

J lost 5 bases, V lost 3 bases, and 7 bases had no gene match. Per the germline V gene, CDR1 is KGHSH and CDR2 is LQKENI. The CDR3 totals 14 residues. This clonotype was sampled from a woman between 50 and 59 years old with active or convalescent COVID-19. The V call is TRBV18, the J call TRBJ2-7, with 7 positions matching TRBD1. Sequenced input: peripheral blood. The CDR3 DNA reads as TGTGCCAGCTCACCTGGACAGGATCACCACGAGCAGTACTTC. It encodes CASSPGQDHHEQYF.